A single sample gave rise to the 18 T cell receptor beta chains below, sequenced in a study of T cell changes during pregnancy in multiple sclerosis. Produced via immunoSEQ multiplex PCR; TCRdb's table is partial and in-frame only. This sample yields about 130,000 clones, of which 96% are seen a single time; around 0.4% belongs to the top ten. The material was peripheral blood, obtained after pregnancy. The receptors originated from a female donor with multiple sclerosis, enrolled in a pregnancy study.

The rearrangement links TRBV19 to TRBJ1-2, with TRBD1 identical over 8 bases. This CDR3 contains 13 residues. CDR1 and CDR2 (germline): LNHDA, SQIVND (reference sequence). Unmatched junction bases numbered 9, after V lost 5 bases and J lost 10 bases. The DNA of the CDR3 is TGTGCCAGTAGTGACACCGGACAGGGCCACTACACCTTC. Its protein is CASSDTGQGHYTF.

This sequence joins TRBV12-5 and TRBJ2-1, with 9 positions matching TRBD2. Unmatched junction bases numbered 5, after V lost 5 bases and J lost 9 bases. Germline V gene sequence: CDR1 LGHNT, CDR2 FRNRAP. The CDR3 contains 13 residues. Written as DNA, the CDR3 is TGTGCTAGTGGTCTGTTAGCGGGAGCTGAGCAGTTCTTC. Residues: CASGLLAGAEQFF.

The CDR3 is CASSAYVQGSYEQYF. CDR3 nucleotides: TGTGCCAGCAGTGCCTACGTACAGGGATCCTACGAGCAGTACTTC. The rearrangement joins TRBV6-1 to TRBJ2-7; D is perhaps TRBD1 (6 bases). The V gene lost 4 bases and the J gene lost 1 base, with 14 bases spanning the gap. In germline, CDR1 is MNHNS, CDR2 SASEGT. This CDR3 spans 15 amino acids.

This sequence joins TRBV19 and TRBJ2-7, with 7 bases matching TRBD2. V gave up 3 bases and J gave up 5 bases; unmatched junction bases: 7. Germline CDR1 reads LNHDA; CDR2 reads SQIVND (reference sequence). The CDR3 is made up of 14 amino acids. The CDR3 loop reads CASSIGRLANEQYF. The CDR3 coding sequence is TGTGCCAGTAGTATCGGGAGACTAGCAAACGAGCAGTACTTC.

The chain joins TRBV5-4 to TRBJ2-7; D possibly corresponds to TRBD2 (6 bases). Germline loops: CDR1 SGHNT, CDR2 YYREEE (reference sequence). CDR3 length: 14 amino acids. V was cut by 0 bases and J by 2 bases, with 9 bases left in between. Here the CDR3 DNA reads TGTGCCAGCAGCTTGGGACTAGAAGCCTACGAGCAGTACTTC. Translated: CASSLGLEAYEQYF.

The CDR3 DNA reads as TGTGCCAGTAAGGAGCCCTTGAGCTCTGGAAACACCATATATTTT. It yields the protein CASKEPLSSGNTIYF. The V gene is TRBV19, the J gene TRBJ1-3; D unresolved. This CDR3 is 15 amino acids long. Trimming pared 7 bases from V and 0 bases from J, leaving 13 bases between. Germline V gene data show CDR1 as LNHDA and CDR2 as SQIVND (reference sequence).

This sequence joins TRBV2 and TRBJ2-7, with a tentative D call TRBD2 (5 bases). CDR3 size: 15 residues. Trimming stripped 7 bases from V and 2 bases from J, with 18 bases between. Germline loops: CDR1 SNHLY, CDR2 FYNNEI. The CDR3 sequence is CASTEGSPLTYEQYF. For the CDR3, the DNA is TGTGCCAGCACCGAGGGCTCTCCCTTGACCTACGAGCAGTACTTC.

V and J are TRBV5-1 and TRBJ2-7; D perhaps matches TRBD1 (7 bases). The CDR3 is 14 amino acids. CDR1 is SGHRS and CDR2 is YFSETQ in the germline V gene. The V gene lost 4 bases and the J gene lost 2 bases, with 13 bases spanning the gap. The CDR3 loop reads CASSAGQPPYEQYF. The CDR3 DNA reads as TGCGCCAGCAGCGCGGGACAGCCCCCCTACGAGCAGTACTTC.

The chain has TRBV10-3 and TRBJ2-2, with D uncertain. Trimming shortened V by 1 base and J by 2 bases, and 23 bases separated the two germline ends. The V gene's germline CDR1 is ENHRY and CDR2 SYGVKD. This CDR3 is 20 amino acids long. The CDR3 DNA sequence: TGTGCCATCAGTGAGTTGTCTGGAGCGTACCTCGGCGGTAACACCGGGGAGCTGTTTTTT. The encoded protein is CAISELSGAYLGGNTGELFF.

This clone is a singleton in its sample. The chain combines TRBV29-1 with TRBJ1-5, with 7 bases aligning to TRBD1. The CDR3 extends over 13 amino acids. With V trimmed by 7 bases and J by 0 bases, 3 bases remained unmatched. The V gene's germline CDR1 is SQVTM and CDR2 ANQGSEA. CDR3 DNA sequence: TGCAGCGCCTGGACAGGTAGCAATCAGCCCCAGCATTTT. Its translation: CSAWTGSNQPQHF. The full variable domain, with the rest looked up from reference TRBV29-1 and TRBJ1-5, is SAVISQKPSRDICQRGTSLTIQCQVDSQVTMMFWYRQQPGQSLTLIATANQGSEATYESGFVIDKFPISRPNLTFSTLTVSNMSPEDSSIYLCSAWTGSNQPQHFGDGTRLSIL.

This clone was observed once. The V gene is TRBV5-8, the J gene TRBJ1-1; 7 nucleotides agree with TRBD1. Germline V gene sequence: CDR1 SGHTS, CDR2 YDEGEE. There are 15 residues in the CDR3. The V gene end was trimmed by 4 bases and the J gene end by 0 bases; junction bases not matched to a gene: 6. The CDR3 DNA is TGTGCCAGCAGCAAAGACAGGGCCATGAACACTGAAGCTTTCTTT. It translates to CASSKDRAMNTEAFF.

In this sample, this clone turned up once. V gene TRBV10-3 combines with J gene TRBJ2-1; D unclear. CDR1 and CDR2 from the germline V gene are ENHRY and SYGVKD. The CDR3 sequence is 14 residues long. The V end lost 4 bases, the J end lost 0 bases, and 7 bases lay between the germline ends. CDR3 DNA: TGTGCCATCAGTGGTCAGGACTCCTACAATGAGCAGTTCTTC. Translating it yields CAISGQDSYNEQFF.

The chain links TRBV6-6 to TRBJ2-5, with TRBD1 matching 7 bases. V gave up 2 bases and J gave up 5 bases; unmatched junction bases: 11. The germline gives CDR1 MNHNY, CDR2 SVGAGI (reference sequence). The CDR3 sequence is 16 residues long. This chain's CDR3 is CASSYAAGGGQETQYF. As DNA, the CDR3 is TGTGCCAGCAGTTACGCGGCAGGTGGGGGACAGGAGACCCAGTACTTC.

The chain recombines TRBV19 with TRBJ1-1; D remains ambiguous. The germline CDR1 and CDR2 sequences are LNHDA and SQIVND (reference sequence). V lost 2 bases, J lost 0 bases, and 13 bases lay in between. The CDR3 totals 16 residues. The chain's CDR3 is CASSIPYRTMNTEAFF. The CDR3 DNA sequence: TGTGCCAGTAGTATACCCTATCGAACTATGAACACTGAAGCTTTCTTT.

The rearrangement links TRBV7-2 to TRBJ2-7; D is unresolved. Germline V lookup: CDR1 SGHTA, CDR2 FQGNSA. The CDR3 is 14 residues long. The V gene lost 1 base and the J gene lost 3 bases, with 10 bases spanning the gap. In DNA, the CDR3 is TGTGCCAGCAGCTTAGACTTAGTAGACTACGAGCAGTACTTC. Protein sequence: CASSLDLVDYEQYF.

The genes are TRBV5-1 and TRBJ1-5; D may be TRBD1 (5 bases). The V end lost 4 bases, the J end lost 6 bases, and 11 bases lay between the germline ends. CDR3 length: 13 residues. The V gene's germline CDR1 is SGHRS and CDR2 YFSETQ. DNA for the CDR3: TGCGCCAGCAGCCCCAGGGTAGGTCAGCCCCAGCATTTT. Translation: CASSPRVGQPQHF.

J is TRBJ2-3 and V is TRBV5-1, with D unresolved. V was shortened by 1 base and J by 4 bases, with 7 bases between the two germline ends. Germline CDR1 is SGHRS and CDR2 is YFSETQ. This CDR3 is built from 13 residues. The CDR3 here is CASSLFRADTQYF. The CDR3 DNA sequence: TGCGCCAGCAGCTTGTTCCGCGCAGATACGCAGTATTTT.

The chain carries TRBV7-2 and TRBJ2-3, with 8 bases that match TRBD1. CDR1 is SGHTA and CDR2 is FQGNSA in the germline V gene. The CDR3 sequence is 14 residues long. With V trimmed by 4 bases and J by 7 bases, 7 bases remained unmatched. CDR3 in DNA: TGTGCCAGCAGCTCAATCACAGGGGGGCATACGCAGTATTTT. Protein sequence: CASSSITGGHTQYF. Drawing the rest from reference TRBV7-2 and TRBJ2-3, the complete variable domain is GAGVSQSPSNKVTEKGKDVELRCDPISGHTALYWYRQSLGQGLEFLIYFQGNSAPDKSGLPSDRFSAERTGGSVSTLTIQRTQQEDSAVYLCASSSITGGHTQYFGPGTRLTVL.